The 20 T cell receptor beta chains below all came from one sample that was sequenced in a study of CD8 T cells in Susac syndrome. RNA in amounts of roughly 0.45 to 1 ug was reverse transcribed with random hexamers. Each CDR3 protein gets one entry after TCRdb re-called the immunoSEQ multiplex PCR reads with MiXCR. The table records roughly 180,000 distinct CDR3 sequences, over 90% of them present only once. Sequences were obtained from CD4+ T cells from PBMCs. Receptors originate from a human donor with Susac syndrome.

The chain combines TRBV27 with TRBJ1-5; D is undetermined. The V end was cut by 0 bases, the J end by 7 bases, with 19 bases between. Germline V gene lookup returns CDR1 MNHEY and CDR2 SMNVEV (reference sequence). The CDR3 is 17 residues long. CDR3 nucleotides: TGTGCCAGCAGTTTATCAGGCCGGACCTCTAGGGCACAGCCCCAGCATTTT. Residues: CASSLSGRTSRAQPQHF.

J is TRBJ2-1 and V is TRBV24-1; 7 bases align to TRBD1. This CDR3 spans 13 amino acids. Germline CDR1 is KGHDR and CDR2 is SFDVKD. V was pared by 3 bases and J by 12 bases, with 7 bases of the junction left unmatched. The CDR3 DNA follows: TGTGCCACCAGTGATGGGACAGATCGGTCGCAGTTCTTC. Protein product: CATSDGTDRSQFF.

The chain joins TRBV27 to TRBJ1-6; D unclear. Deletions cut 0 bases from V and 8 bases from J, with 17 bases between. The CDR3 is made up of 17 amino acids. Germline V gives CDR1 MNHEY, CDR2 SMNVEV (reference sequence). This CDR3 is CASSLSLASSRDSPLHF. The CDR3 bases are TGTGCCAGCAGTTTATCCCTGGCCTCGTCGAGGGATTCACCCCTCCACTTT.

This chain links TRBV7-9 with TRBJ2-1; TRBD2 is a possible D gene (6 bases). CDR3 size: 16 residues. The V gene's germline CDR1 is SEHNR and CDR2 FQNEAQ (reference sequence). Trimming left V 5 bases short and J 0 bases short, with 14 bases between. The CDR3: CASSQGGVNSYNEQFF. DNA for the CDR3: TGTGCCAGCAGCCAAGGCGGGGTGAACTCCTACAATGAGCAGTTCTTC. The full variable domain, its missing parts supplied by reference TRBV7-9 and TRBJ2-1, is DTGVSQNPRHKITKRGQNVTFRCDPISEHNRLYWYRQTLGQGPEFLTYFQNEAQLEKSRLLSDRFSAERPKGSFSTLEIQRTEQGDSAMYLCASSQGGVNSYNEQFFGPGTRLTVL.

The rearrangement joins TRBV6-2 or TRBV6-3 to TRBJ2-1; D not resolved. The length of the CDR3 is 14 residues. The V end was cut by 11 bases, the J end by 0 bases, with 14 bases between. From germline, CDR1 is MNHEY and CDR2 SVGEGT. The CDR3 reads CAGSYYGSYNEQFF. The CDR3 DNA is TGTGCCGGATCCTATTATGGCTCCTACAATGAGCAGTTCTTC.

The chain's CDR3 is CSARTMGREKELFF. DNA of the CDR3: TGCAGTGCTAGAACTATGGGCAGGGAAAAGGAGCTGTTTTTT. The chain carries TRBV20-1 and TRBJ2-2; weak D call: TRBD1 (5 bases). Trimming removed 2 bases from V and 10 bases from J, with 17 bases in between. Germline CDR1 and CDR2: DFQATT and SNEGSKA (reference sequence). The CDR3 has 14 amino acids.

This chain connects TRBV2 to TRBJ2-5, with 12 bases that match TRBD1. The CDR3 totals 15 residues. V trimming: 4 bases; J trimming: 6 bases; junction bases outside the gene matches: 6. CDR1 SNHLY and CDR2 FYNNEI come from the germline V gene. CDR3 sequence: CASSGDRGLGKTQYF. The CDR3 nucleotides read TGTGCCAGCAGTGGGGACAGGGGGCTCGGGAAGACCCAGTACTTC.

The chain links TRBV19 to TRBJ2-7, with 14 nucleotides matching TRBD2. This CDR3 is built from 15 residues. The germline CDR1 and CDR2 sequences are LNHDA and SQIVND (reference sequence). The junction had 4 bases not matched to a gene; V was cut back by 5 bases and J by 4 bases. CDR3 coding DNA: TGTGCCAGTAGTGCGACTAGCGGGAGGGATTACGAGCAGTACTTC. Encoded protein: CASSATSGRDYEQYF.

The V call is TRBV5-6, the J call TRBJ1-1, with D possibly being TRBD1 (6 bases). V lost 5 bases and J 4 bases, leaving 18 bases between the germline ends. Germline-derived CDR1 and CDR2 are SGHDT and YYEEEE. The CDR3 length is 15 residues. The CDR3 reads CASSYPGTPSTEAFF. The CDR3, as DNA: TGTGCCAGCAGTTACCCCGGGACACCAAGCACTGAAGCTTTCTTT.

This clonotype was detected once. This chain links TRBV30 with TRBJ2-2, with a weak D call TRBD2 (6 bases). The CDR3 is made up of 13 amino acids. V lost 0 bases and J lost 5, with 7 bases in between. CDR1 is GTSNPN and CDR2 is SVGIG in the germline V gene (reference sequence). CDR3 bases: TGTGCCTGGAGTGTAGGGAGGACCGGGGAGCTGTTTTTT. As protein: CAWSVGRTGELFF.

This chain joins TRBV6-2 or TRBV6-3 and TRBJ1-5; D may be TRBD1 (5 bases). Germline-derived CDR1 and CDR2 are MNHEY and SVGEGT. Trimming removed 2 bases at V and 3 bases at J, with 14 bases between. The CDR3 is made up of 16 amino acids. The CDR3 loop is CASSYSKGSPNQPQHF. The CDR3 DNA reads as TGTGCCAGCAGTTACAGTAAGGGGTCTCCCAATCAGCCCCAGCATTTT.

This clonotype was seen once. The CDR3 nucleotides are TGTGCCAGCAGTAGACTAGCGGGGGGCCTGAATACGCAGTATTTT. This codes for CASSRLAGGLNTQYF. The chain uses TRBV7-9 and TRBJ2-3, with 13 bases identical to TRBD2. The CDR3 loop spans 15 amino acids. The germline gives CDR1 SEHNR, CDR2 FQNEAQ (reference sequence). Germline trimming cut 6 bases from V and 7 bases from J; bases unmatched to any gene: 7.

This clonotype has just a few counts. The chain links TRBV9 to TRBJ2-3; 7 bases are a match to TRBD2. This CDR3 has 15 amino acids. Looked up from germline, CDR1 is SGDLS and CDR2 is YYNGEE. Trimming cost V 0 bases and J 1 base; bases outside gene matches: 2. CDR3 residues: CASSVGLAGTDTQYF. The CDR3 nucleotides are TGTGCCAGCAGCGTAGGCCTAGCGGGCACAGATACGCAGTATTTT. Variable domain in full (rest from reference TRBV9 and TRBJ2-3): DSGVTQTPKHLITATGQRVTLRCSPRSGDLSVYWYQQSLDQGLQFLIQYYNGEERAKGNILERFSAQQFPDLHSELNLSSLELGDSALYFCASSVGLAGTDTQYFGPGTRLTVL.

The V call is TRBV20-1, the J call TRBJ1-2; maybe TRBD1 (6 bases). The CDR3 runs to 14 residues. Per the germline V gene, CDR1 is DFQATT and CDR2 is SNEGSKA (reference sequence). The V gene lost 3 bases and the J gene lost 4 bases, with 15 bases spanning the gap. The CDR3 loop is CSARDSGGGYGYTF. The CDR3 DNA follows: TGCAGTGCTAGGGACAGTGGTGGAGGCTATGGCTACACCTTC.

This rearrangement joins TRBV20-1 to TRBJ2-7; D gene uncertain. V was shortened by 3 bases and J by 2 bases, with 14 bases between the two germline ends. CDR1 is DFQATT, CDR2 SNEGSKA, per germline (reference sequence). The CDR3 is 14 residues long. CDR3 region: CSASAITLTYEQYF. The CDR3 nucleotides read TGCAGTGCTAGTGCCATAACCCTCACCTACGAGCAGTACTTC.

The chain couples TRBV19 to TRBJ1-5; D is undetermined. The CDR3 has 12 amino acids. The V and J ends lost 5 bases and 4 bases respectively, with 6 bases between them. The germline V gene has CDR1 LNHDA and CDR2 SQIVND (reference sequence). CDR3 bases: TGTGCCAGTAGTCTATGGAATCAGCCCCAGCATTTT. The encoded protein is CASSLWNQPQHF.

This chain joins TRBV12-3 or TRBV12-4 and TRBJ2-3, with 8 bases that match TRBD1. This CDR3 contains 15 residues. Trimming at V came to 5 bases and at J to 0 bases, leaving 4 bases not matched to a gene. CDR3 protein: CASSQGALSTDTQYF. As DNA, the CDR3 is TGTGCCAGCAGTCAGGGGGCCCTCAGCACAGATACGCAGTATTTT.

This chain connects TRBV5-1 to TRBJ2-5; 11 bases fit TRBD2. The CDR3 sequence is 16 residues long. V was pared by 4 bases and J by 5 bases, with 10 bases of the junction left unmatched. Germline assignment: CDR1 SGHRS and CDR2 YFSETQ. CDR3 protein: CASSPGLAAPVETQYF. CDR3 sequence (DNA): TGCGCCAGCAGCCCGGGACTAGCGGCCCCGGTGGAGACCCAGTACTTC.

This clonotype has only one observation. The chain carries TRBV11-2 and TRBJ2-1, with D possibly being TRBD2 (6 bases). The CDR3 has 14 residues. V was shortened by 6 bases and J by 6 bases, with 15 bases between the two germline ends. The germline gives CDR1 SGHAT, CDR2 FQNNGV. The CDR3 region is CASSLERARNEQFF. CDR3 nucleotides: TGTGCCAGCAGTTTGGAGCGGGCCCGCAATGAGCAGTTCTTC.

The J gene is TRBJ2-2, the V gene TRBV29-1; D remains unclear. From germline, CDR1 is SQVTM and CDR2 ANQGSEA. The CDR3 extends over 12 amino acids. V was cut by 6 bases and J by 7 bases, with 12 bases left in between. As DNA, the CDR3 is TGCAGCGTGAGTGGATGGGACGGGGAGCTGTTTTTT. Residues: CSVSGWDGELFF.